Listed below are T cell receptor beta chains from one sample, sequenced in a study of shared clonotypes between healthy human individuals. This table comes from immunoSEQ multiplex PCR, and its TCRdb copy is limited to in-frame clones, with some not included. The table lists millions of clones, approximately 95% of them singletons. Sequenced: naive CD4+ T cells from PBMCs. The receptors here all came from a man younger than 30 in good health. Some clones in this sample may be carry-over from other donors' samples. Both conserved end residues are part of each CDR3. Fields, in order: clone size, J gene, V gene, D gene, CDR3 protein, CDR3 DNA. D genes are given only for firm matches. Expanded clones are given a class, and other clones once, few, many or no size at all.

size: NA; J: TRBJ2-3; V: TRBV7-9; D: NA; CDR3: CASIHRVADTQYF; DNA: TGTGCCAGCATACATAGGGTGGCAGATACGCAGTATTTT
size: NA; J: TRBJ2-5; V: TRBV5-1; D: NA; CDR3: CASSLTAPQETQYF; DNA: TGCGCCAGCAGCTTGACAGCACCCCAAGAGACCCAGTACTTC
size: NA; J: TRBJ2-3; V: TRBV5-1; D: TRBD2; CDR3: CASSSLLAGGPDTQYF; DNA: TGCGCCAGCAGCTCGTTACTAGCGGGAGGCCCAGATACGCAGTATTTT
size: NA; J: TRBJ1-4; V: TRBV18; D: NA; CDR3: CASSPASLRNEKLFF; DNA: TGTGCCAGCTCACCAGCTTCTTTGCGTAATGAAAAACTGTTTTTT
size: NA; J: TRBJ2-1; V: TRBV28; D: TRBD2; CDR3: CASPSLQREGYYNEQFF; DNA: TGTGCCAGCCCATCTCTTCAGCGGGAGGGGTACTACAATGAGCAGTTCTTC
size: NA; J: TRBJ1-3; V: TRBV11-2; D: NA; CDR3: CASSLQGYSGNTIYF; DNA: TGTGCCAGCAGCTTGCAGGGCTACTCTGGAAACACCATATATTTT
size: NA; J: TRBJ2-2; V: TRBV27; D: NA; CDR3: CASRGRAWSTGELFF; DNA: TGTGCCAGCCGCGGTCGAGCTTGGTCAACCGGGGAGCTGTTTTTT
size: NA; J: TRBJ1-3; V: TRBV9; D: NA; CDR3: CASSVAAGHSGNTIYF; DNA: TGTGCCAGCAGCGTAGCGGCAGGGCACTCTGGAAACACCATATATTTT
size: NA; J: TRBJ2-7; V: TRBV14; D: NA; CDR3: CASSRKVNSYEQYF; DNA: TGTGCCAGCAGCCGAAAGGTTAACTCCTACGAGCAGTACTTC
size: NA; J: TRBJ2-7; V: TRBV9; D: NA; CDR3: CASSVSDGEQYF; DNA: TGTGCCAGCAGCGTTTCGGATGGGGAGCAGTACTTC
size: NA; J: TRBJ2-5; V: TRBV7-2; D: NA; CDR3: CASSFTGEETQYF; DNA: TGTGCCAGCAGCTTTACGGGGGAAGAGACCCAGTACTTC
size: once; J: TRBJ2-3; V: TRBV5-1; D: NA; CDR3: CASSLGRNGDTQYF; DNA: TGCGCCAGCAGCTTGGGCCGTAATGGGGATACGCAGTATTTT
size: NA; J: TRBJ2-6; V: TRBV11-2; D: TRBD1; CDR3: CASSLTDRGYRTF; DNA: TGTGCCAGCAGCTTAACAGACAGGGGCTACCGGACTTTC
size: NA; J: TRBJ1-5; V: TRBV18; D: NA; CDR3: CASSPRGRGYYSNQPQHF; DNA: TGTGCCAGCTCCCCTAGGGGGAGGGGTTACTATAGCAATCAGCCCCAGCATTTT
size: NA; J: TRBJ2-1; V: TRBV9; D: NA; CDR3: CASSASELAWPYEQFF; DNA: TGTGCCAGCAGCGCGTCGGAACTAGCTTGGCCATATGAGCAGTTCTTC
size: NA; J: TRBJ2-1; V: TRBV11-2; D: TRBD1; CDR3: CASSLRQGARNEQFF; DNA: TGTGCCAGCAGCTTGAGGCAGGGGGCGCGTAATGAGCAGTTCTTC
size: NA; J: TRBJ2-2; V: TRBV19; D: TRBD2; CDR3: CASSTGLAGVGGELFF; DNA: TGTGCCAGTAGTACGGGACTAGCGGGAGTTGGCGGGGAGCTGTTTTTT
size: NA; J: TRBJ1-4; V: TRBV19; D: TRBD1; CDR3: CASTDRASANEKLFF; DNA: TGTGCCAGTACCGACAGGGCCTCGGCTAATGAAAAACTGTTTTTT
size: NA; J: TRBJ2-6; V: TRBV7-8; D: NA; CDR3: CASLKLGQPDSGANVLTF; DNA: TGTGCCAGCCTCAAACTTGGACAGCCCGACTCTGGGGCCAACGTCCTGACTTTC
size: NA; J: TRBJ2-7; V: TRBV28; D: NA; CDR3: CASSLPADKQYF; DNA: TGTGCCAGCAGTTTACCAGCGGATAAGCAGTACTTC
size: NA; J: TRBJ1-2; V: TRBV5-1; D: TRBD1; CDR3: CASSGGTGGSNGYTF; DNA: TGCGCCAGCAGCGGAGGGACAGGGGGCTCCAATGGCTACACCTTC
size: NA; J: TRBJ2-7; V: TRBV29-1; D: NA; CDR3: CSGGREDEQYF; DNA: TGCAGCGGTGGCAGGGAGGACGAGCAGTACTTC
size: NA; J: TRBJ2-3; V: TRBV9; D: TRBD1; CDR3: CASSARGQGAGDTQYF; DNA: TGTGCCAGCAGCGCGAGAGGACAGGGGGCTGGAGATACGCAGTATTTT
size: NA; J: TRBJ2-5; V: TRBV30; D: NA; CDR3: CAWSVELALPETQYF; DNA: TGTGCCTGGAGTGTAGAACTTGCCTTGCCAGAGACCCAGTACTTC
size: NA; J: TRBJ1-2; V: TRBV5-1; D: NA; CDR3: CASSLAHTMAYGYTF; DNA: TGCGCCAGCAGCTTGGCACATACAATGGCCTATGGCTACACCTTC
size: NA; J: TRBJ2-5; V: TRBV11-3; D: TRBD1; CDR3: CASSPRGQETQYF; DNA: TGTGCCAGCTCACCCAGGGGGCAAGAGACCCAGTACTTC
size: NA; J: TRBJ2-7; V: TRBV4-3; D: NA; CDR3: CASSQGPYGSGSSYEQYF; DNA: TGCGCCAGCAGCCAAGGGCCGTATGGGAGCGGGTCCTCCTACGAGCAGTACTTC
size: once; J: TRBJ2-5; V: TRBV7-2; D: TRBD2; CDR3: CASSTGLAGTETQYF; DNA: TGTGCCAGCAGTACCGGACTAGCGGGAACAGAGACCCAGTACTTC
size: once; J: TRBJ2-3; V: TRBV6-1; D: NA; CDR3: CASSPSPTDTQYF; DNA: TGTGCCAGCAGCCCCTCCCCCACAGATACGCAGTATTTT
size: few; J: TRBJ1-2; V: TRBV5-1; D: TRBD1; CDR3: CASSTGQGLPGYTF; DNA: TGCGCCAGCAGCACCGGACAGGGTCTCCCTGGCTACACCTTC
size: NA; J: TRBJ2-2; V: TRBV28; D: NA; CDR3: CASSSPGGAGELFF; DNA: TGTGCCAGCAGTTCCCCCGGCGGGGCCGGGGAGCTGTTTTTT